The sequence of this TCR beta chain was determined in a study of CD8+CD57+ T cells in acquired aplastic anemia (dated by TCRdb to the late 2010s). For the study in its entirety: Extracted DNA from sorted CD4+ and CD8+ cells averaged 3.2 ug, ranging from about 0.18 to 27.4 ug. CD8+CD57+ expansion was defined as frequency above the mean frequency observed in healthy subjects.

Genomic DNA was used as template for profiling of TCR beta VDJ combinations and CDR3 sequences. TCR repertoire sequencing was run on an Illumina HiSeq 2000. From the authors' description of their analysis: TRBV/TRBJ rearrangement plots, CDR3 size and DJ length profiles, and Simpson's diversity index were used to evaluate the repertoires. The most abundant DNA sequence in the deep sequencing data was defined as the immunodominant clone. CDR3 amino acid sequences were checked for sharing between subjects and were compared against published repertoires and the VDJdb database. The public reads were reprocessed in TCRdb via fastp at Q25 and MiXCR, keeping in-frame beta chains. Rows are combined by CDR3 protein, so each entry shows the most common genes and DNA. None of the V and J calls come from the authors' own analysis; TCRdb made them. Across this sample there are hundreds of thousands of distinct CDR3 sequences, with under 55% seen only once. The biggest ten clones account for 15% to 20% of the sample.

This clonotype was seen repeatedly, ten times or more. Its cognate antigen has yet to be identified. No quality values exist for individual bases; no much larger clone is one base distant. The CDR3 runs 13 residues from the cysteine to the phenylalanine. Only the CDR3 portion is preserved as DNA: 39 bases, with reading frame beginning at the first base. Via the germline V gene (reference sequence), CDR1 is DFQATT and CDR2 SNEGSKA. V lost 3 bases and J lost 6 bases, and the count of bases not matched to a germline gene is 5. Flow cytometry had shown CD8+CD57+ cell expansion in the patients selected for sequencing. Severe acquired aplastic anemia was diagnosed in all patients according to International Study of Aplastic Anemia and Agranulocytosis and Camitta criteria. Patients had received no therapy at the time of blood sampling. The study deep-sequenced TCR repertoires of sorted CD4+ and CD8+ blood T cells from severe aplastic anemia patients and healthy subjects. Patients were enrolled under clinicaltrials.gov protocols 00001620, 01623167, 00001397, 00071045, 00081523 and 00961064 in the USA. Ficoll-Paque density gradient centrifugation was used to isolate peripheral blood mononuclear cells. Before DNA extraction, CD4+ and CD8+ T cells were sorted by FACS or by magnetic beads.

Overall results and qualifications from the work: Patients and healthy controls showed no significant difference in CD8+ Simpson's diversity (P=0.060). Although roughly 29 CD8+ CDR3 sequences were shared by patients and controls, these sequences appeared highly expressed in patients and within the immunodominant clones of patients.

Sequenced: sorted CD4+, CD8+, or CD8+CD57+ T cells (not recorded which) from PBMCs. The sequence is built from TRBV20-1 and TRBJ1-5; TRBD1 matches 7 bases in the middle. This receptor was obtained from a human donor with aplastic anemia. CDR3 reads: CSASDRVGQPQHF. The nucleotide sequence is TGCAGTGCTAGCGACAGGGTGGGTCAGCCCCAGCATTTT.